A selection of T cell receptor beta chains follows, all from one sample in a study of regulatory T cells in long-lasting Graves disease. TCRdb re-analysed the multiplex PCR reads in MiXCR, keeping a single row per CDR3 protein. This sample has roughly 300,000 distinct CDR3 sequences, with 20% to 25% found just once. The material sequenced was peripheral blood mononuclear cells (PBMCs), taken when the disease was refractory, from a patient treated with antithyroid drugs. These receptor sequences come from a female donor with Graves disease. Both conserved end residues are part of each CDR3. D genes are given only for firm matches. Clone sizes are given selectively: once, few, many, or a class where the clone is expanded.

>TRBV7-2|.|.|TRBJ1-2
TGTGCCAGCAGCTTAGTCACAGATTCTAACTATGGCTACACCTTC
CASSLVTDSNYGYTF
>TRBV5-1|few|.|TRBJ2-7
TGCGCCAGCAGCCATCCGGGTAGGGCAACCTACGAGCAGTACTTC
CASSHPGRATYEQYF
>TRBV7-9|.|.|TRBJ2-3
TGTGCCAGCAGGTTAGCGGATACGCAGTATTTT
CASRLADTQYF
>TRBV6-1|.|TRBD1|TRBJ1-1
TGTGCCAGCAGGGCCGGGACAGTCGTCGGTGAAGCTTTCTTT
CASRAGTVVGEAFF
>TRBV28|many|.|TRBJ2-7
TGTGCCAGCAGTTTAGACGGGGGCGGAGGCTACGAGCAGTACTTC
CASSLDGGGGYEQYF
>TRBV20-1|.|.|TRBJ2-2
TGCAGTGCTAGGGGGCAGTTTAACACCGGGGAGCTGCTTTTT
CSARGQFNTGELLF
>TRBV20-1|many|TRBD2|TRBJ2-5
TGCAGTGCTAGTGGGCTAGCGGGCCACCAACAAGAGACCCAGTACTTC
CSASGLAGHQQETQYF
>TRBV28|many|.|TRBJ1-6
TGTGCCAGCAGTTTCGACAGTAATTCACCCCTCCACTTT
CASSFDSNSPLHF
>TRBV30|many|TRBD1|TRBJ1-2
TGTGCCTGGACGAGACAGGGGAGCGACGGCTACACCTTC
CAWTRQGSDGYTF
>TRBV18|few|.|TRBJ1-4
TGTGCCAGCCAAGGACAGACCAATGAAAAACTGTTTTTT
CASQGQTNEKLFF
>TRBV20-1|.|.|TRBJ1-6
TGCAGTGCTGCCGTAGGGGTCGAAAGGTCCTATAATTCACCCCTCCACTTT
CSAAVGVERSYNSPLHF
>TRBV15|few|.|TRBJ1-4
TGTGCCACCAGCAGAGTTCCCGCAACTAATGAAAAACTGTTTTTT
CATSRVPATNEKLFF
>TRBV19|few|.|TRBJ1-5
TGTGCCAGTAAGATCCCATCCAGCAATCAGCCCCAGCATTTT
CASKIPSSNQPQHF
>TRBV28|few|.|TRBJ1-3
TGTGCCAGCAGTTCCCCTGGAAACACCATATATTTT
CASSSPGNTIYF
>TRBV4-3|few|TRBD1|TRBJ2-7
TGCGCCAGCAGCCAGTCTAGGGGACAGGGGCACTACGAGCAGTACTTC
CASSQSRGQGHYEQYF
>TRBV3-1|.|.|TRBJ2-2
TGTGCCAGCTTGGACAGATCCACCGGGGAGCTGTTTTTT
CASLDRSTGELFF
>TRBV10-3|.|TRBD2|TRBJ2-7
TGTGCCATCAGTGAGGAGCGCGGCGGGGGGGAGCAGTACTTC
CAISEERGGGEQYF
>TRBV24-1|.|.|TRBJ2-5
TGTGCCACCAGTGATCCAGGCAGCCCATGGGAGACCCAGTACTTC
CATSDPGSPWETQYF
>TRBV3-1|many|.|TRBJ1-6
TGTGCCAGCAGCCCCCGGGGGGATTCACCCCTCCACTTT
CASSPRGDSPLHF
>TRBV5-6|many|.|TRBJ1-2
TGTGCCAGCAGCTTGCGGGAATTGAGCTATGGCTACACCTTC
CASSLRELSYGYTF
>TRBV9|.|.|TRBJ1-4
TGTGCCAGCAGCGAACTAGGAGGGGAAAAACTGTTTTTT
CASSELGGEKLFF
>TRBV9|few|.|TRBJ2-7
TGTGCCAGCAGCGTAGATCGTGGAATAGGCGAGCAGTACTTC
CASSVDRGIGEQYF
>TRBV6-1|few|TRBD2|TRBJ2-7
TGTGCCAGCAGTCGGGCGGGAGCCTACGAGCAGTACTTC
CASSRAGAYEQYF
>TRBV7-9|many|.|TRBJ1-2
TGTGCCAGCAGCCCAATGGACTATGGCTACACCTTC
CASSPMDYGYTF
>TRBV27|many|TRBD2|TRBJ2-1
TGTGCCAGCAAAAGACTAGCGGGAGCGCATGAGCAGTTCTTC
CASKRLAGAHEQFF
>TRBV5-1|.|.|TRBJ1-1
TGCGCCAGCAGCTTGGCCGCGGGACCCGGGATGAACACTGAAGCTTTCTTT
CASSLAAGPGMNTEAFF
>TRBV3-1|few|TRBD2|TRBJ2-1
TGTGCCAGCAGCCAAGAGTCTTTAGCGGGAGACAATGAGCAGTTCTTC
CASSQESLAGDNEQFF
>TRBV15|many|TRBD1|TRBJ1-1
TGTGCCACCAGCAGAGATCTTGACAGGGCTGAAGCTTTCTTT
CATSRDLDRAEAFF